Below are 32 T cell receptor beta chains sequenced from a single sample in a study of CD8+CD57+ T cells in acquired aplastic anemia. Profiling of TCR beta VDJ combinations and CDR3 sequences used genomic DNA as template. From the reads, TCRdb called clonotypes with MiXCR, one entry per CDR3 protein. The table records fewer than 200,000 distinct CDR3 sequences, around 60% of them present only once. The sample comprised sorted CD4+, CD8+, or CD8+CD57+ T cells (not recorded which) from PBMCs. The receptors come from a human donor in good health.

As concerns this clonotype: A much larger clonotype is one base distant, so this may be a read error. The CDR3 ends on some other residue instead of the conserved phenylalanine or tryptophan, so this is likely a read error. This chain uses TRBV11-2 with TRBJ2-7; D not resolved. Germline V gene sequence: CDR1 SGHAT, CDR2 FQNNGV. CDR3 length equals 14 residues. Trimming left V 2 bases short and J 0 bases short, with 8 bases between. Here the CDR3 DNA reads TGTGCCAGCAGCTTATTGCCCTTCTCCTACGAGCAGTACCTC. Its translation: CASSLLPFSYEQYL.

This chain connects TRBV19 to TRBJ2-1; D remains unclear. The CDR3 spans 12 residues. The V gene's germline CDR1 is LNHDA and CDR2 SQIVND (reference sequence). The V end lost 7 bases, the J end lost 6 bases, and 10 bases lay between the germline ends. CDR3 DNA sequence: TGTGCCAGTAAGGGTTTTGTCAATGAGCAGTTCTTC. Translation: CASKGFVNEQFF.

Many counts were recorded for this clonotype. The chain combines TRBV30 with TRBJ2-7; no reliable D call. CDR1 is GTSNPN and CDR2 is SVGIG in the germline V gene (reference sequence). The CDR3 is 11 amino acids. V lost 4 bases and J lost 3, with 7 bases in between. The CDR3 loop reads CAWNSFYEQYF. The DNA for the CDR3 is TGTGCCTGGAACTCCTTCTACGAGCAGTACTTC.

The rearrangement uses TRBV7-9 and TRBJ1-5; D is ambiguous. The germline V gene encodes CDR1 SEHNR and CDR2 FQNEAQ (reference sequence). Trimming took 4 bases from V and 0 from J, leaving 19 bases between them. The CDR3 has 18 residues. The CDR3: CASSSDPGQSYSNQPQHF. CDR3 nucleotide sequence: TGTGCCAGCAGCTCAGATCCTGGCCAAAGTTATAGCAATCAGCCCCAGCATTTT.

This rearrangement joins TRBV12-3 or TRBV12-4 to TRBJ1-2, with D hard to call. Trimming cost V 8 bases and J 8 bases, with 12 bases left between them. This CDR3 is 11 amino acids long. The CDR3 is CASLRPGGYTF. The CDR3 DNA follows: TGTGCCAGCCTACGTCCTGGAGGCTACACCTTC.

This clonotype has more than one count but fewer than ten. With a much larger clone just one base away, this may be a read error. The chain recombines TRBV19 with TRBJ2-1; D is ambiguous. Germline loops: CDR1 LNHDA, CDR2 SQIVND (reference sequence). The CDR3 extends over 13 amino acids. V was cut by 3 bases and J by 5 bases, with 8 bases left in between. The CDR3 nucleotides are TGTGCCAGTAGTATCCTGGGCCACAATGAGCAGTTCTTC. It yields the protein CASSILGHNEQFF.

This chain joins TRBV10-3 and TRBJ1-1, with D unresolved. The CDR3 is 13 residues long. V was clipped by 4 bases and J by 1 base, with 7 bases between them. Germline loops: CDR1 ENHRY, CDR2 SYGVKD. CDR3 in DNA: TGTGCCATCAGTGGATCGGAGAACACTGAAGCTTTCTTT. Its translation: CAISGSENTEAFF.

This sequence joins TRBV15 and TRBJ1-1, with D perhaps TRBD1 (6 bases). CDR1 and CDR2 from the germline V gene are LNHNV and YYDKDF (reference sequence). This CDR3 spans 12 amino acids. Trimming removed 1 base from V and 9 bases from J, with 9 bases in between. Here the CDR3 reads CATSRVDSQAFF. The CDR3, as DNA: TGTGCCACCAGCAGAGTGGACAGCCAAGCTTTCTTT.

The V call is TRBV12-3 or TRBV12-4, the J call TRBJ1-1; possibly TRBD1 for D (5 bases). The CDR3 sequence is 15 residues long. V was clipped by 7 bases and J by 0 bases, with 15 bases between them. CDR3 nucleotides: TGTGCCAGCATCCCCCAGGGCAGGCTGAACACTGAAGCTTTCTTT. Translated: CASIPQGRLNTEAFF.

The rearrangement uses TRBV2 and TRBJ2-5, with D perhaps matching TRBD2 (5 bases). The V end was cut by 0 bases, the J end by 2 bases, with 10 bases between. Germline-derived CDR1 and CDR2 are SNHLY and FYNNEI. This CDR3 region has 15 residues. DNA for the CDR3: TGTGCCAGCAGTGAAGCCGAGGGCAGACAAGAGACCCAGTACTTC. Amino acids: CASSEAEGRQETQYF.

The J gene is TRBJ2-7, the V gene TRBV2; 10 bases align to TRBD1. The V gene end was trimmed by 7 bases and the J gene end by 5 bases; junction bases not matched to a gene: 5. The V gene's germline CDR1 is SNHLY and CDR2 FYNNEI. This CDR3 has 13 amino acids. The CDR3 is CASTTGTGDEQYF. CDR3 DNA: TGTGCCAGCACTACCGGGACAGGGGACGAGCAGTACTTC.

The CDR3 sequence: CASSPETGGLTGELFF. CDR3 coding DNA: TGTGCCAGCAGCCCCGAGACAGGGGGCCTGACCGGGGAGCTGTTTTTT. The V and J genes are TRBV7-9 and TRBJ2-2; 10 bases are a match to TRBD1. V was clipped by 5 bases and J by 5 bases; unmatched bases: 8. This CDR3 comprises 16 residues. CDR1 and CDR2 (germline): SEHNR, FQNEAQ (reference sequence).

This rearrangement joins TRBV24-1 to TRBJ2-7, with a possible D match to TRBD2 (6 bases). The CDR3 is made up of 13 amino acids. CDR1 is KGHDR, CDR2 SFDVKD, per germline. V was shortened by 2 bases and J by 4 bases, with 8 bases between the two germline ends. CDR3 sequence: CATSDSTRYEQYF. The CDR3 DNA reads TGTGCCACCAGTGATTCGACTAGGTACGAGCAGTACTTC.

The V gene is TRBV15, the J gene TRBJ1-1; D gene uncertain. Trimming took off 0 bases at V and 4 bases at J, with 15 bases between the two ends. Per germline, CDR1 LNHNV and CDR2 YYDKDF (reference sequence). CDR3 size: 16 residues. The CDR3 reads CATSRDRVSSSTEAFF. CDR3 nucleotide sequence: TGTGCCACCAGCAGAGATCGCGTCAGCTCCTCCACTGAAGCTTTCTTT.

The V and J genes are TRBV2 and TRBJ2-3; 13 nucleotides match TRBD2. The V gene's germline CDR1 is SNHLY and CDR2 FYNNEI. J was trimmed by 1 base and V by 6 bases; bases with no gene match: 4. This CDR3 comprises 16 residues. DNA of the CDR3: TGTGCCAGCAGGGACGGACTAGCGGGGGGCACAGATACGCAGTATTTT. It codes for CASRDGLAGGTDTQYF.

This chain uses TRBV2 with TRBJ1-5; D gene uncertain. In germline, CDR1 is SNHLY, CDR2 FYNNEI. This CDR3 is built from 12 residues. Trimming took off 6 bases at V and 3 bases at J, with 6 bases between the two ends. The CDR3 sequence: CASSNTNQPQHF. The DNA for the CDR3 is TGTGCCAGCAGCAACACCAATCAGCCCCAGCATTTT.

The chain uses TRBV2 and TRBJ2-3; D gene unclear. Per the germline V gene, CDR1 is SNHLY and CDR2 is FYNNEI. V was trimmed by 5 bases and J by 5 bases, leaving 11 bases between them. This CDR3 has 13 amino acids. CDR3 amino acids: CASSPNRRDTQYF. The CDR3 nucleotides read TGTGCCAGCAGTCCTAATCGCCGAGATACGCAGTATTTT.

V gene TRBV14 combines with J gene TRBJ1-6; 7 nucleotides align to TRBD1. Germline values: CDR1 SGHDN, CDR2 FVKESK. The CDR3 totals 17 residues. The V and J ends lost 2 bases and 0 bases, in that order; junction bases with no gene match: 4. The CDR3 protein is CASSQLDRSSYNSPLHF. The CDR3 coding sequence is TGTGCCAGCAGCCAACTGGACAGGAGCTCCTATAATTCACCCCTCCACTTT.

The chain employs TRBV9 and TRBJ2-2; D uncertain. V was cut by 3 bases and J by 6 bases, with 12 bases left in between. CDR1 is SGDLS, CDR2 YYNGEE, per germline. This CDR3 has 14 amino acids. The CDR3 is CASSAYVGPGELFF. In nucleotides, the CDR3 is TGTGCCAGCAGCGCCTATGTCGGTCCCGGGGAGCTGTTTTTT.

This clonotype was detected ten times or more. CDR3 coding DNA: TGCGCCAGCAGCCTCGGACAGACCGGACCCTACGAGCAGTACTTC. Translating it yields CASSLGQTGPYEQYF. The V and J genes are TRBV4-3 and TRBJ2-7, with D maybe TRBD1 (6 bases). CDR1 and CDR2 from the germline V gene are LGHNA and YSLEER. CDR3 length: 15 amino acids. Trimming left V 4 bases short and J 2 bases short, with 15 bases between.

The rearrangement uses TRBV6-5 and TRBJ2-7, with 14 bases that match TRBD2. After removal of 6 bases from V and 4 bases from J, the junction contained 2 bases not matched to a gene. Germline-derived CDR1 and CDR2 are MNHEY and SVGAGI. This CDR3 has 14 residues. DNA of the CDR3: TGTGCCAGCAGGGGGACTAGCGGGAGTTACGAGCAGTACTTC. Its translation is CASRGTSGSYEQYF.

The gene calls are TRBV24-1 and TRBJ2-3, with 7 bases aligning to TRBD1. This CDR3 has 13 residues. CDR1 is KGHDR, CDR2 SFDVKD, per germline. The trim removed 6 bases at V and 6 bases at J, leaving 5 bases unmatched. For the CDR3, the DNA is TGTGCCACCAGTAAGGGGGCGCCGGATACGCAGTATTTT. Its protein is CATSKGAPDTQYF.

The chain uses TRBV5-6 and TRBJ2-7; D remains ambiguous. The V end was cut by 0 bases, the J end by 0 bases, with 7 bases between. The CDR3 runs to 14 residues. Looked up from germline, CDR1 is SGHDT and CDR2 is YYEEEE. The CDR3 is CASSLDMNSYEQYF. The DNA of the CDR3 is TGTGCCAGCAGCTTGGACATGAACTCCTACGAGCAGTACTTC.

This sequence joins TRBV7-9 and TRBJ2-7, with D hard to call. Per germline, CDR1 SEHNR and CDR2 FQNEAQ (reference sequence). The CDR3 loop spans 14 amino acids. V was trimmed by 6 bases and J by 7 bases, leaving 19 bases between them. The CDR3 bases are TGTGCCAGCAGAACTCGACACCGAGGTTGGGAGCAGTACTTC. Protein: CASRTRHRGWEQYF.

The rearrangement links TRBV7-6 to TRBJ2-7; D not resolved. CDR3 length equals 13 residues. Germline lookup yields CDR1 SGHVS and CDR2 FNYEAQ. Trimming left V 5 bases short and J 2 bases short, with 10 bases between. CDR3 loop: CASSAAGTYEQYF. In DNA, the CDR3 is TGTGCCAGCAGCGCGGCAGGAACCTACGAGCAGTACTTC.

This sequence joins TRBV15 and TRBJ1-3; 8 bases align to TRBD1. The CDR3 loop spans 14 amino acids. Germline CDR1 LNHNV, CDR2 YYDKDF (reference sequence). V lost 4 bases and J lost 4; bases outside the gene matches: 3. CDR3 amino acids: CATSTRTGGNTIYF. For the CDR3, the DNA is TGTGCCACCAGCACCAGGACAGGGGGAAACACCATATATTTT.

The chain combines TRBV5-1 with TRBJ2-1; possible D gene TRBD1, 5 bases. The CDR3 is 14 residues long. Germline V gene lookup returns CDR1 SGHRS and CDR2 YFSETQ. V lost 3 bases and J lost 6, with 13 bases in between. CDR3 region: CASSWTRGSNEQFF. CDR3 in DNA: TGCGCCAGCAGCTGGACAAGGGGTAGCAATGAGCAGTTCTTC.

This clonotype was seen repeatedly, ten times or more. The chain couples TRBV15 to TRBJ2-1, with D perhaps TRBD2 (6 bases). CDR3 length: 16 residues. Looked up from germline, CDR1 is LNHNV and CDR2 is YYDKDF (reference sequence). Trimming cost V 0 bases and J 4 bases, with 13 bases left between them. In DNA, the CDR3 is TGTGCCACCAGCAGAGATTACGGACTACCGTACAATGAGCAGTTCTTC. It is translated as CATSRDYGLPYNEQFF.

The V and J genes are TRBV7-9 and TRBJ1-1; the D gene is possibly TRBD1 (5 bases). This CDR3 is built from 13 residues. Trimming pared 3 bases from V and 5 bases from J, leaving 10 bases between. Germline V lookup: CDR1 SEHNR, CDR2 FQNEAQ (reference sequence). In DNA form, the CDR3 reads TGTGCCAGCAGCTTCAAGGGACGGACTGAAGCTTTCTTT. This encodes CASSFKGRTEAFF.

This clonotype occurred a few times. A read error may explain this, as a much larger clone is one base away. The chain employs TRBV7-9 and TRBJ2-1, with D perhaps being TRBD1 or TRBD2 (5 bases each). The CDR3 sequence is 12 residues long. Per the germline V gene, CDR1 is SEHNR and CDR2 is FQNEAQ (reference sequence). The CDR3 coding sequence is TGTGCCAGCAGAATTGCAGGGAGTGAGCAGTCCTTC. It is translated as CASRIAGSEQSF.

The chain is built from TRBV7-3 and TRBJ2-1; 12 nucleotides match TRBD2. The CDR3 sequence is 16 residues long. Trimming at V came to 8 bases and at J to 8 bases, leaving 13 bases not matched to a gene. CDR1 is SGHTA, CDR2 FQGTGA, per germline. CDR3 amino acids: CASSPRTSGTYHEQFF. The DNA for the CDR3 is TGTGCCAGCTCACCCCGGACTAGCGGGACATACCATGAGCAGTTCTTC.

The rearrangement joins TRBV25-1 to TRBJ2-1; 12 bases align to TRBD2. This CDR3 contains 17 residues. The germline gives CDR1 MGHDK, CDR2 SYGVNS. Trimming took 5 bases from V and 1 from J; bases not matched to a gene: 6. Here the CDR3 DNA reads TGTGCCAGCAGTCGTCTAGCGGGGGGGCCTTCCTACAATGAGCAGTTCTTC. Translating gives CASSRLAGGPSYNEQFF.